This note documents a single T cell receptor beta chain sequence. The antigen is unknown. At one boundary the junction diverges from the germline segment, which might be a read error. These data are taken from a study of blood T cells in healthy people across ages. Regarding the study as a whole: The CMV status of each donor remained undetermined, and this could have confounded shifts in expanded clonotypes.

The second PCR ran 7 to 11 cycles with a sample-barcoded 5' primer and J-beta primers. A single record per CDR3 protein comes from TCRdb applying MiXCR to the 5' RACE reads. The profile covers around 2 million distinct CDR3 sequences, with about 39% appearing a single time and 20% to 25% taken by the ten largest. No fewer than 5 micrograms of total RNA were isolated from every sample. The sequenced sample consisted of blood. This receptor was identified in a human donor in good health.

CDR3 sequence reads: CASSRTNHGYTF. CDR3 nucleotides: TGTGCCAGCAGTCGGACTAACCATGGCTATACCTTC. This sequence joins TRBV12-3 or TRBV12-4 and TRBJ1-2; D not resolved. This CDR3 has 12 amino acids.